This T cell receptor beta chain originates from a study of blood T cell repertoires in COVID-19 (dated by TCRdb to 2018 to 2021). Context from the whole study: Collaborator samples came from the United States, Italy and Spain and covered acute and convalescent phases of COVID-19. The material from the prospective study consisted of cDNA or gDNA derived from T cells, B-cell-depleted T cells, or PBMCs. Deeply sampled blood TCRbeta repertoires from subjects exposed to, actively infected with, or recovered from COVID-19 were included in the dataset. Samples were obtained from the ongoing ImmuneRACE study (first 160 participants) and from about 1,300 subjects provided by 6 global collaborators. The sample metadata nearly always contained a de-identified subject ID, COVID-19 status, age in years and sex. Where available, HLA class I and class II types were taken from metadata supplied by the sample provider and were not determined by assay-based typing. The repertoires were released in a freely available public database meant as a resource for research on the immune response to SARS-CoV-2. On the study overall, not on this receptor specifically: The amount of clinical and demographic metadata varied by source and participant and was provided uncurated.

The immunoSEQ Assay, a bias-controlled multiplex PCR, was used to amplify TCRbeta CDR3 regions from genomic DNA. Per the authors' processing: Nucleated cell counts per sample were estimated from amplification of reference gene primers within the assay. To quantify the absolute abundance of each unique TCRbeta CDR3 rearrangement, sequence reads were collapsed and filtered. Productive Simpson clonality was computed per sample as the square root of Simpson's diversity index over productive rearrangements. TCRdb mirrors the immuneACCESS table, restricted to in-frame sequences. Some clones are absent from its copies; in checked studies, under half trace to an unresolved V gene, and the reason for the others is unknown. That table supplies the V and J calls and clone size; D and trimming were determined from the DNA. This sample is represented by fewer than 300,000 clones; approximately 90% of them were singletons. Approximately 2.1% of the sample rests with the top ten.

At one collaborating source in Seattle, patients were enrolled during active infection and were followed longitudinally through the course of disease. Each collaborating institution followed its own protocols to collect whole blood in K2EDTA tubes. For TCRbeta analysis, collaborator samples were shipped as frozen whole blood, as isolated PBMCs, or as DNA extracted from either sample type. Details on this clone: It has no known antigen specificity. No much larger clonotype is one base removed from it; base qualities were not supplied.

CDR1 and CDR2 are read off the germline V gene (reference sequence) as MNHNY and SVGAGI. The CDR3 runs 12 residues from the cysteine to the phenylalanine. The only DNA kept is the CDR3, 36 bases in frame from the first base. V is shortened by 5 bases, J by 10 bases, and the region joining them spans 9 bases. The receptor was isolated from a woman aged 25 to 39 with COVID-19, enrolled during active disease. The chain is encoded by TRBV6-6 joined to TRBJ1-6; TRBD1 is possibly the D segment (5 matching bases). Sequenced material: peripheral blood. The DNA reads as follows: TGTGCCAGCAGTCCAGGGTACTCACCCCTCCACTTT. Its translation is CASSPGYSPLHF.